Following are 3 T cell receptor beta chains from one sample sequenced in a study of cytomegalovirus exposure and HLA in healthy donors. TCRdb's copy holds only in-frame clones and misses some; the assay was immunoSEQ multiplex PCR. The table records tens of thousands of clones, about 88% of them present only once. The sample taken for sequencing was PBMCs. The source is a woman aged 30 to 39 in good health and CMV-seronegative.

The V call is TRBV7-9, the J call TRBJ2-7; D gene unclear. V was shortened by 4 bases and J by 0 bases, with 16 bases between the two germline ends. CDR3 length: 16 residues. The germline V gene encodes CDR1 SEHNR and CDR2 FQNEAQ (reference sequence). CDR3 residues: CASSSRFGRSSYEQYF. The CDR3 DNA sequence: TGTGCCAGCAGCTCGCGGTTCGGCCGAAGCTCCTACGAGCAGTACTTC.

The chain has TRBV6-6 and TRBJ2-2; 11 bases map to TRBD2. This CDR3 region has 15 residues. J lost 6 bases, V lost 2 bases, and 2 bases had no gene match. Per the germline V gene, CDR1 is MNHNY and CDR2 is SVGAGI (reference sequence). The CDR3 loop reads CASSYPSGRPGELFF. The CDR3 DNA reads TGTGCCAGCAGTTACCCTAGCGGGAGGCCCGGGGAGCTGTTTTTT.

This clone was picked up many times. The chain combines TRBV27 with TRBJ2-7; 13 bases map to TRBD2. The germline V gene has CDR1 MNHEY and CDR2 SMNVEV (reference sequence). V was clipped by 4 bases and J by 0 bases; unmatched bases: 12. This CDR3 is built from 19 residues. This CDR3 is CASSWRALAGGPGSYEQYF. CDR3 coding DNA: TGTGCCAGCAGTTGGAGGGCACTAGCGGGAGGGCCAGGCTCCTACGAGCAGTACTTC.